This TCR beta chain stems from a study of cytomegalovirus exposure and HLA in healthy donors. Profiled with immunoSEQ multiplex PCR; TCRdb holds only in-frame clones, not every one. The sample shows about 220,000 clones, 90% to 95% of them seen only once. CDR3 length: 13 residues. Losses at the gene ends were 6 bases for V and 6 bases for J; bases not matched to a gene: 7. The germline V gene has CDR1 MNHNS and CDR2 SASEGT. This chain uses TRBV6-1 with TRBJ1-2; 7 bases align to TRBD1. Input material: PBMCs. The sequence derives from a young woman in good health and CMV-seronegative. The DNA of the CDR3 is TGTGCCAGCAGGGGACAGCGGAGGGATGGCTACACCTTC. This codes for CASRGQRRDGYTF.